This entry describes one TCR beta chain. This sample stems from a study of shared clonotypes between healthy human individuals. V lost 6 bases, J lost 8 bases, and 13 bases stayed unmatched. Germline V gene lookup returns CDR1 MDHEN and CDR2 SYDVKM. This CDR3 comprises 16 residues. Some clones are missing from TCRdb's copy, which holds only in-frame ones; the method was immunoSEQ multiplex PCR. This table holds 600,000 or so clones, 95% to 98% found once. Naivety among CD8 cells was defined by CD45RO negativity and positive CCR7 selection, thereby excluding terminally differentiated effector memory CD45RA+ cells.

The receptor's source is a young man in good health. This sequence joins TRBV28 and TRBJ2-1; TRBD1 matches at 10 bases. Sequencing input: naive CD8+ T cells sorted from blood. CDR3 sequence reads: CASSSRGQGKQHEQFF. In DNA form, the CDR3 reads TGTGCCAGCAGCTCTCGGGGACAGGGGAAACAGCATGAGCAGTTCTTC.